This T cell receptor (beta chain) was recovered during a study of blood T cell dynamics during melanoma immunotherapy. Whole-study context: First-line therapy was either pembrolizumab or nivolumab with ipilimumab for metastatic melanoma.

Here immunoSEQ multiplex PCR was the method, and the copy in TCRdb shows in-frame clones only, minus some. The sample comprises tens of thousands of clones, about 90% of which are singletons, and 1% to 1.5% rests with the top ten. Trimming took 5 bases from V and 11 from J, leaving 12 bases between them. CDR1 and CDR2 (germline): LNHDA, SQIVND (reference sequence). The CDR3 spans 11 residues. The time point is: pre-treatment baseline. No patient had earlier systemic cancer treatment, concurrent immunosuppressants, or another active cancer. The V gene is TRBV19, the J gene TRBJ1-1; D possibly corresponds to TRBD1 (6 bases). The TCR was taken from a human donor with melanoma. This sample comprised blood, obtained from a patient treated with checkpoint blockade. The CDR3 protein is CASSHITGAFF. The CDR3 DNA reads TGTGCCAGTAGTCACATAACAGGGGCTTTCTTT.